This T cell receptor beta chain was documented in a study of T cell responses to AZD1222 COVID-19 vaccine. Study-wide results and limits: Donor demographics were predominantly white British with a female majority; clonal diversity may be underestimated. Spike-specific TCR depth and breadth grew after two AZD1222 doses.

Comments on this clone: The antigen is not known.

Per germline, CDR1 MNHEY and CDR2 SVGAGI. Deletions cut 9 bases from V and 0 bases from J, with 11 bases between. This CDR3 comprises 14 residues. The protocol was immunoSEQ multiplex PCR, while the TCRdb copy is restricted to in-frame clones and leaves out a portion. The sample yields 140,000 to 150,000 clones, around 90% seen once. The TCR sequence derives from an adult in good health. Specimen: peripheral blood, collected on day 0 of AZD1222 vaccination. The V and J genes are TRBV6-5 and TRBJ1-4; D not certain. This CDR3 reads CASQDGATNEKLFF. In DNA form, the CDR3 reads TGTGCCAGTCAAGACGGGGCAACTAATGAAAAACTGTTTTTT.